This entry lists 2 T cell receptor beta chains sequenced from one sample in a study of blood T cell repertoires in COVID-19. This table comes from immunoSEQ multiplex PCR, and its TCRdb copy is limited to in-frame clones, with some not included. The sample records about 480,000 clones, over 75% being singletons. The material sequenced was PBMCs or T cells enriched from blood (not recorded which). The source of these receptors is a woman between 40 and 50 years old who had recovered from COVID-19.

The chain uses TRBV11-3 and TRBJ2-7; possible D gene TRBD2, 6 bases. The CDR3 totals 14 residues. Germline V lookup: CDR1 SGHNT, CDR2 YENEEA. V gave up 3 bases and J gave up 1 base, with 10 bases separating them. The CDR3 DNA reads TGTGCCAGCAGCTTGGGGCGGGGTTCCTACGAGCAGTACTTC. Protein product: CASSLGRGSYEQYF. The variable domain in full, completed from reference TRBV11-3 and TRBJ2-7, reads EAGVVQSPRYKIIEKKQPVAFWCNPISGHNTLYWYLQNLGQGPELLIRYENEEAVDDSQLPKDRFSAERLKGVDSTLKIQPAELGDSAVYLCASSLGRGSYEQYFGPGTRLTVT.

The sample holds one count of this clone. This chain connects TRBV4-1 to TRBJ2-5, with 8 bases aligning to TRBD2. The V segment lost 0 bases and the J segment 2 bases; nucleotides outside the gene matches: 11. The V gene's germline CDR1 is MGHRA and CDR2 YSYEKL. The CDR3 covers 18 residues. The CDR3 region has the DNA TGCGCCAGCAGCCAAGAAGGGCCCCCGGGGGGGATACAAGAGACCCAGTACTTC. Translated: CASSQEGPPGGIQETQYF.